This is a list of T cell receptor beta chains from one sample in a study of cytomegalovirus exposure and HLA in healthy donors. Measured with immunoSEQ multiplex PCR; TCRdb has only the in-frame clones, and not every one. The sample records about 160,000 clones, roughly 87% being singletons. Specimen: PBMCs. The receptor source for this set is a man over 45 in good health and CMV-seropositive. The CDR3 runs from the conserved cysteine through the conserved F or W. Each record gives: J gene, D gene, clone size, V gene, CDR3 protein, CDR3 DNA. A D gene is named only where the DNA matches it firmly. Clone sizes are given selectively: once, few, many, or a class where the clone is expanded.

j_gene: TRBJ1-5; d_gene: NA; abundance: NA; v_gene: TRBV27; CDR3aa: CASSSTLRGQPQHF; CDR3nt: TGTGCCAGCAGTTCCACCCTCCGAGGTCAGCCCCAGCATTTT
j_gene: TRBJ2-3; d_gene: TRBD2; abundance: NA; v_gene: TRBV6-5; CDR3aa: CASSPLAGGADTQYF; CDR3nt: TGTGCCAGCAGTCCCCTAGCGGGAGGGGCAGATACGCAGTATTTT
j_gene: TRBJ1-2; d_gene: NA; abundance: NA; v_gene: TRBV5-6; CDR3aa: CASSTGKTQRYTF; CDR3nt: TGTGCCAGCAGCACGGGAAAAACCCAACGTTACACCTTC
j_gene: TRBJ1-4; d_gene: TRBD1; abundance: NA; v_gene: TRBV28; CDR3aa: CASKSTGEGEKLFF; CDR3nt: TGTGCCAGCAAGTCGACAGGGGAGGGGGAAAAACTGTTTTTT
j_gene: TRBJ1-2; d_gene: NA; abundance: few; v_gene: TRBV7-2; CDR3aa: CASSLGVNYGYTF; CDR3nt: TGTGCCAGCAGCTTAGGAGTTAACTATGGCTACACCTTC
j_gene: TRBJ2-4; d_gene: TRBD1; abundance: NA; v_gene: TRBV7-9; CDR3aa: CASSTHPDRGPLRNIQYF; CDR3nt: TGTGCCAGCAGCACCCACCCGGACAGGGGGCCGTTGAGAAACATTCAGTACTTC
j_gene: TRBJ2-7; d_gene: NA; abundance: NA; v_gene: TRBV28; CDR3aa: CASRFQRSSYEQYF; CDR3nt: TGTGCCAGCAGGTTCCAGCGGTCCTCCTACGAGCAGTACTTC
j_gene: TRBJ2-7; d_gene: TRBD1; abundance: NA; v_gene: TRBV7-6; CDR3aa: CASSLDLGQRYEQYF; CDR3nt: TGTGCCAGCAGCTTAGACTTGGGACAGAGATACGAGCAGTACTTC
j_gene: TRBJ2-7; d_gene: NA; abundance: NA; v_gene: TRBV19; CDR3aa: CASSGAGPYEQYF; CDR3nt: TGTGCCAGTAGTGGGGCAGGGCCCTACGAGCAGTACTTC
j_gene: TRBJ2-5; d_gene: NA; abundance: NA; v_gene: TRBV5-4; CDR3aa: CASSENSETQYF; CDR3nt: TGTGCCAGCAGCGAGAATTCGGAGACCCAGTACTTC
j_gene: TRBJ1-5; d_gene: NA; abundance: NA; v_gene: TRBV19; CDR3aa: CASSIALGFNQPQHF; CDR3nt: TGTGCCAGTAGTATAGCCCTGGGCTTCAATCAGCCCCAGCATTTT
j_gene: TRBJ2-3; d_gene: NA; abundance: NA; v_gene: TRBV11-3; CDR3aa: CASSLAGTDTQYF; CDR3nt: TGTGCCAGCAGCCTGGCGGGGACAGATACGCAGTATTTT
j_gene: TRBJ2-1; d_gene: TRBD2; abundance: NA; v_gene: TRBV2; CDR3aa: CASWTSEPNEQFF; CDR3nt: TGTGCCAGTTGGACTAGCGAGCCCAATGAGCAGTTCTTC
j_gene: TRBJ2-1; d_gene: NA; abundance: NA; v_gene: TRBV7-9; CDR3aa: CASSLATGNYNEQFF; CDR3nt: TGTGCCAGCAGCTTAGCCACCGGGAATTACAATGAGCAGTTCTTC
j_gene: TRBJ1-5; d_gene: NA; abundance: NA; v_gene: TRBV7-5; CDR3aa: CVRSLEGTSNQPQHF; CDR3nt: TGTGTCAGAAGCTTAGAGGGGACAAGCAATCAGCCCCAGCATTTT
j_gene: TRBJ1-2; d_gene: NA; abundance: NA; v_gene: TRBV19; CDR3aa: CASSPQGPYGYTF; CDR3nt: TGTGCCAGTAGTCCGCAGGGGCCGTACGGCTACACCTTC
j_gene: TRBJ1-1; d_gene: NA; abundance: NA; v_gene: TRBV9; CDR3aa: CASSVVGAGTEAFF; CDR3nt: TGTGCCAGCAGCGTAGTTGGGGCCGGTACTGAAGCTTTCTTT
j_gene: TRBJ2-7; d_gene: NA; abundance: NA; v_gene: TRBV4-1; CDR3aa: CASSQVLGASGVYEQYF; CDR3nt: TGCGCCAGCAGCCAAGTCCTGGGGGCTAGCGGAGTCTACGAGCAGTACTTC
j_gene: TRBJ2-7; d_gene: NA; abundance: NA; v_gene: TRBV7-6; CDR3aa: CASSLNPGGEEQYF; CDR3nt: TGTGCCAGCAGCTTAAACCCAGGCGGGGAAGAGCAGTACTTC
j_gene: TRBJ1-1; d_gene: NA; abundance: NA; v_gene: TRBV25-1; CDR3aa: CASSEYTQQEAFF; CDR3nt: TGTGCCAGCAGTGAATATACGCAACAGGAAGCTTTCTTT
j_gene: TRBJ2-1; d_gene: NA; abundance: once; v_gene: TRBV19; CDR3aa: CASSIRRGSSSYNEQFF; CDR3nt: TGTGCCAGTAGTATTAGACGAGGCTCCAGCTCCTACAATGAGCAGTTCTTC
j_gene: TRBJ1-1; d_gene: NA; abundance: NA; v_gene: TRBV6-1; CDR3aa: CASSEFDERGSTEAFF; CDR3nt: TGTGCCAGCAGTGAATTTGATGAAAGGGGATCCACTGAAGCTTTCTTT
j_gene: TRBJ1-6; d_gene: NA; abundance: NA; v_gene: TRBV5-6; CDR3aa: CASSFWLNSPLHF; CDR3nt: TGTGCCAGCAGCTTTTGGCTTAATTCACCCCTCCACTTT
j_gene: TRBJ2-1; d_gene: NA; abundance: NA; v_gene: TRBV5-8; CDR3aa: CASSGPRVGEQFF; CDR3nt: TGTGCCAGCAGCGGGCCCAGGGTCGGTGAGCAGTTCTTC
j_gene: TRBJ2-7; d_gene: NA; abundance: few; v_gene: TRBV28; CDR3aa: CATRGAGSYEQYF; CDR3nt: TGTGCCACCAGGGGAGCGGGCTCCTACGAGCAGTACTTC
j_gene: TRBJ2-5; d_gene: NA; abundance: few; v_gene: TRBV5-1; CDR3aa: CASSAGLETQYF; CDR3nt: TGCGCCAGCAGTGCAGGCCTTGAGACCCAGTACTTC